This T cell receptor (beta chain) emerged from a study of blood T cell repertoires in COVID-19. The wider study: From the United States, Italy and Spain came samples of acute and convalescent COVID-19. The analysed material was cDNA or gDNA that came from T cells, B-cell-depleted T cells, or PBMCs.

TCRdb's table, derived via immunoSEQ multiplex PCR, lists solely in-frame clones and lacks some. There are around 110,000 clones in the sample; less than 85% occur only once, and under 2.5% lies in the top ten. The CDR3 length is 16 residues. Germline V lookup: CDR1 LNHDA, CDR2 SQIVND (reference sequence). J gave up 0 bases and V 6 bases, and 8 bases lay outside the gene matches. This clone came up a few times. The genes are TRBV19 and TRBJ1-3; 7 bases are shared with TRBD1. The clonotype was recovered from a young man with acute or convalescent COVID-19. The material sequenced was peripheral blood. CDR3 amino acids: CASSPRQGSSGNTIYF. The CDR3 DNA reads TGTGCCAGTAGCCCGAGACAGGGAAGCTCTGGAAACACCATATATTTT.